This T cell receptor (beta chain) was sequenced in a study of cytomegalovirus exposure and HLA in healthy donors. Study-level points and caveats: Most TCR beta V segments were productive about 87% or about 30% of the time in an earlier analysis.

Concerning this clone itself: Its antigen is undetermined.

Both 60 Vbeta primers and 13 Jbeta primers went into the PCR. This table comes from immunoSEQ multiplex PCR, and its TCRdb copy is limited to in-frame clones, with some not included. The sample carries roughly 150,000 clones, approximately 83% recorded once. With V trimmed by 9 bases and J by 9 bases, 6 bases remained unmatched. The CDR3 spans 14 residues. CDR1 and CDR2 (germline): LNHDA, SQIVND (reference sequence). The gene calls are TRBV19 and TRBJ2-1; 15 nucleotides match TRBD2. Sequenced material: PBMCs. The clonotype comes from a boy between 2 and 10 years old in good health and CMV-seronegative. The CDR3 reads CASGLAGGQVEQFF. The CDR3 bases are TGTGCCAGCGGACTAGCGGGAGGGCAGGTTGAGCAGTTCTTC.